Included here is one T cell receptor beta chain sequence, with context. The CDR3 sequence is 15 residues long. The V end lost 2 bases, the J end lost 6 bases, and 16 bases lay between the germline ends. Germline assignment: CDR1 SGHRS and CDR2 YFSETQ. Researchers reported sorting CD4+ naive, central memory, regulatory and stem cell-like memory cells via CD45RO/CCR7/CD25/CD127/CD95/CD27. This specimen belongs to a study of beta chain features in type 1 diabetes. What was sequenced were expressed TCRB transcripts, since all of the isolated RNA had been reverse transcribed. Measured with immunoSEQ multiplex PCR; TCRdb has only the in-frame clones, and not every one. Among about 930,000 clones listed, roughly 16% were seen once.

The sequencing input was naive CD4+ T cells from blood. The chain couples TRBV5-1 to TRBJ2-3; maybe TRBD2 (6 bases). The source is a young woman in good health. The CDR3 nucleotides are TGCGCCAGCAGCTTCCGACTAGGTCATGCGGATACGCAGTATTTT. This translates into CASSFRLGHADTQYF.